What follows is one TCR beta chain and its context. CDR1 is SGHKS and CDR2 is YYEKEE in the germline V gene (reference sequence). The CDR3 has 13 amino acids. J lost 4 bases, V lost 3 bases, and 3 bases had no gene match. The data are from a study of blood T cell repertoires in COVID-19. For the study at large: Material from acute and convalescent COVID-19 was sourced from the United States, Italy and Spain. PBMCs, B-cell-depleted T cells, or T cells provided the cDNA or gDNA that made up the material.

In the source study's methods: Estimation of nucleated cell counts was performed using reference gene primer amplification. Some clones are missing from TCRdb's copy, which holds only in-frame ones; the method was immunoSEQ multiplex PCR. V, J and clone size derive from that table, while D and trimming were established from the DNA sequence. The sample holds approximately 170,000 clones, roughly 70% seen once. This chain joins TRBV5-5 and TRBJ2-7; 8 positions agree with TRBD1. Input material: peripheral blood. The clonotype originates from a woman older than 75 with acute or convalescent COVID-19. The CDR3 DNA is TGTGCCAGCAGCTGGGACAGGTCTTACGAGCAGTACTTC. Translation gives CASSWDRSYEQYF. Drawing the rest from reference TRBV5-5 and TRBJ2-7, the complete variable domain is DAGVTQSPTHLIKTRGQQVTLRCSPISGHKSVSWYQQVLGQGPQFIFQYYEKEERGRGNFPDRFSARQFPNYSSELNVNALLLGDSALYLCASSWDRSYEQYFGPGTRLTVT.